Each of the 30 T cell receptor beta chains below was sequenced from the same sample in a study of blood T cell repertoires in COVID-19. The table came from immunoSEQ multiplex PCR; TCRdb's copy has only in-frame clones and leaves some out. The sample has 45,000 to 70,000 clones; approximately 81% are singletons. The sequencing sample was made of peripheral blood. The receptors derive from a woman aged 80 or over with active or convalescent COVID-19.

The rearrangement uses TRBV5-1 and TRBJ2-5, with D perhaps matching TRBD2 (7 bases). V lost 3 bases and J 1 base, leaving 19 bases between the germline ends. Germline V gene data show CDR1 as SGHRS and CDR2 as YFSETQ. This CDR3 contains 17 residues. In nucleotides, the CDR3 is TGCGCCAGCAGCTGGGGGGGCCCCCCCGGGGGCCAAGAGACCCAGTACTTC. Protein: CASSWGGPPGGQETQYF.

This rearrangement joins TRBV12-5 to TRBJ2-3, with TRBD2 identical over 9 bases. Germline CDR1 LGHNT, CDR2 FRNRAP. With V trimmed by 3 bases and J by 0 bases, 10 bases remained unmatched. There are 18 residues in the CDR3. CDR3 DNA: TGTGCTAGTGGTTTACCCAATCTAGCGGGGACTAGCACAGATACGCAGTATTTT. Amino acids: CASGLPNLAGTSTDTQYF.

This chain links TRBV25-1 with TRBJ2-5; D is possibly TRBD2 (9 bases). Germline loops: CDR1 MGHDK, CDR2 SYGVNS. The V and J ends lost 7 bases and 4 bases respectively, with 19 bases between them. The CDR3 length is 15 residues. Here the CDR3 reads CASTRGRGGPETQYF. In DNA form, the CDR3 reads TGTGCCAGCACCAGGGGGCGGGGGGGACCAGAGACCCAGTACTTC. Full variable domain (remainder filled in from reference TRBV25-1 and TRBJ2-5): EADIYQTPRYLVIGTGKKITLECSQTMGHDKMYWYQQDPGMELHLIHYSYGVNSTEKGDLSSESTVSRIRTEHFPLTLESARPSHTSQYLCASTRGRGGPETQYFGPGTRLLVL.

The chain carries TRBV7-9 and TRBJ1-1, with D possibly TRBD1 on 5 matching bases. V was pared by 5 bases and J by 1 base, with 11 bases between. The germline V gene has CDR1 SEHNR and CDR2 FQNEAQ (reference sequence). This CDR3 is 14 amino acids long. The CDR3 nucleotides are TGTGCCAGCAGCCAACAGACAGCGAACACTGAAGCTTTCTTT. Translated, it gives CASSQQTANTEAFF.

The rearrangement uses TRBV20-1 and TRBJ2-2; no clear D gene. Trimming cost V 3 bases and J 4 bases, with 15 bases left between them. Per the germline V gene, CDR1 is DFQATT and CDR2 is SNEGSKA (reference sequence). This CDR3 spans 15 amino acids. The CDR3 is CSASHQVGATGELFF. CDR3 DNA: TGCAGTGCTAGTCACCAGGTCGGTGCCACCGGGGAGCTGTTTTTT.

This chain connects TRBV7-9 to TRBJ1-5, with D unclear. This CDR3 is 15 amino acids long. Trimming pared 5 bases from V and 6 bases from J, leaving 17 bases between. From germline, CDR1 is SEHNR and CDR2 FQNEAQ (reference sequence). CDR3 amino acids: CASSSDLSGAQPQHF. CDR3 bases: TGTGCCAGCAGCAGTGACCTAAGCGGTGCTCAGCCCCAGCATTTT. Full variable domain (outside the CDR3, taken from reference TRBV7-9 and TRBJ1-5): DTGVSQNPRHKITKRGQNVTFRCDPISEHNRLYWYRQTLGQGPEFLTYFQNEAQLEKSRLLSDRFSAERPKGSFSTLEIQRTEQGDSAMYLCASSSDLSGAQPQHFGDGTRLSIL.

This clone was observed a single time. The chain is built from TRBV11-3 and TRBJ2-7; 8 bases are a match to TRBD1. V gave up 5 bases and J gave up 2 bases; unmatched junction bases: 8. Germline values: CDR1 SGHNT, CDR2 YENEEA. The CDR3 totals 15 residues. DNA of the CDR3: TGTGCCAGCAGCCTTGGACAGGGACCCACCTACGAGCAGTACTTC. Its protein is CASSLGQGPTYEQYF.

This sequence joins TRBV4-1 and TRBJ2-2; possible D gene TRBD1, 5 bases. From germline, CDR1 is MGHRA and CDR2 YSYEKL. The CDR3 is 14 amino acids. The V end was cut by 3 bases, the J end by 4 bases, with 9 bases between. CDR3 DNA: TGCGCCAGCAGCCACCAGGGTCCCACCGGGGAGCTGTTTTTT. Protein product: CASSHQGPTGELFF.

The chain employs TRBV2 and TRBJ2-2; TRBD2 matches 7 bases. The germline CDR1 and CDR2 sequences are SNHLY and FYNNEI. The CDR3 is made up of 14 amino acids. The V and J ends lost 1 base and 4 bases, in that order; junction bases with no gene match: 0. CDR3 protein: CASSEGEGTGELFF. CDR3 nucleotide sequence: TGTGCCAGCAGTGAAGGGGAGGGCACCGGGGAGCTGTTTTTT.

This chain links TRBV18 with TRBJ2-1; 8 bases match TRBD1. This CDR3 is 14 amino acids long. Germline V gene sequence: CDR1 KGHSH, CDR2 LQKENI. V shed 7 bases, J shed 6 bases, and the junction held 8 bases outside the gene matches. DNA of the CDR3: TGTGCCAGCTGCCCGGACAGGGTCATCAATGAGCAGTTCTTC. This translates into CASCPDRVINEQFF.

CDR3 amino acids: CASSRQDYGYTF. Written as DNA, the CDR3 is TGTGCCAGCAGTCGACAGGACTATGGCTACACCTTC. The V call is TRBV6-6, the J call TRBJ1-2; tentatively, D is TRBD1 (6 bases). This CDR3 has 12 amino acids. V lost 5 bases to trimming and J lost 3 bases, with 7 bases between them. CDR1 MNHNY and CDR2 SVGAGI come from the germline V gene (reference sequence).

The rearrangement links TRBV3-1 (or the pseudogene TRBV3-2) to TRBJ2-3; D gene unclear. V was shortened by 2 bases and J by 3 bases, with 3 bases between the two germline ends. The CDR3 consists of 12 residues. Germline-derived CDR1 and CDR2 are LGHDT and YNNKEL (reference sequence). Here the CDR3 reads CASSQRTDTQYF. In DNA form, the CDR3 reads TGTGCCAGCAGCCAACGGACAGATACGCAGTATTTT.

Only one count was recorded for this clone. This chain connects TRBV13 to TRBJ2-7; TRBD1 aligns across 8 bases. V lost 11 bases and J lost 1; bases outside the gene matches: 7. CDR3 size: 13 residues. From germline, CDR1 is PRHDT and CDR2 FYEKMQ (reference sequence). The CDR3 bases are TGTGCCTCGTCGGACAGGGCATCCTACGAGCAGTACTTC. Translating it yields CASSDRASYEQYF.

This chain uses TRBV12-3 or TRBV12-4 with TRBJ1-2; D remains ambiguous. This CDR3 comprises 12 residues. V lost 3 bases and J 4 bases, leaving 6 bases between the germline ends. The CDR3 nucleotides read TGTGCCAGCAGTTTCTCCAGCTATGGCTACACCTTC. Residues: CASSFSSYGYTF.

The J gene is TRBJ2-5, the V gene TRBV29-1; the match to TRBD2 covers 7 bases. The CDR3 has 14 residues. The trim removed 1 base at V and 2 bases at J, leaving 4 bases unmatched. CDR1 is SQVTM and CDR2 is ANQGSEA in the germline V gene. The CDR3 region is CSVEGGAGQETQYF. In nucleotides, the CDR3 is TGCAGCGTTGAAGGAGGAGCGGGGCAAGAGACCCAGTACTTC.

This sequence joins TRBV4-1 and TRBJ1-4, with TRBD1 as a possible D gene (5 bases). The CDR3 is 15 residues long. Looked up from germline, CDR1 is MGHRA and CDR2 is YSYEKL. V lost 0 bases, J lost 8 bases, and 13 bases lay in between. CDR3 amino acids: CASSQDLGHGEKLFF. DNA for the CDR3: TGCGCCAGCAGCCAAGATCTGGGGCATGGAGAAAAACTGTTTTTT.

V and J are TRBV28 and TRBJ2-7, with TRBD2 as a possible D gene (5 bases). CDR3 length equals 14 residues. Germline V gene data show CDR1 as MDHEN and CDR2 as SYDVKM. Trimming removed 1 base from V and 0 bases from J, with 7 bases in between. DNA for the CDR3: TGTGCCAGCAGTTTATCAGGACTCTCCTACGAGCAGTACTTC. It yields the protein CASSLSGLSYEQYF.

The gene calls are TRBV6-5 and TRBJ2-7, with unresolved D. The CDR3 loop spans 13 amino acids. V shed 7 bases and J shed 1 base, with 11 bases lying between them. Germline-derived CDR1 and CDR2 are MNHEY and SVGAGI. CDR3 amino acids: CASTVQRSYEQYF. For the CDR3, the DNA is TGTGCCAGCACCGTACAAAGATCCTACGAGCAGTACTTC.

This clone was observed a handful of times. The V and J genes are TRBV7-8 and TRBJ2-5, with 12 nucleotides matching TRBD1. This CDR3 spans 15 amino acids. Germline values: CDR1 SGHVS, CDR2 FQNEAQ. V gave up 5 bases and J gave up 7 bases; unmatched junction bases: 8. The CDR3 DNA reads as TGTGCCAGCAGCCCCGGGACAGGGGGCCCTCGGACCCAGTACTTC. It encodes CASSPGTGGPRTQYF.

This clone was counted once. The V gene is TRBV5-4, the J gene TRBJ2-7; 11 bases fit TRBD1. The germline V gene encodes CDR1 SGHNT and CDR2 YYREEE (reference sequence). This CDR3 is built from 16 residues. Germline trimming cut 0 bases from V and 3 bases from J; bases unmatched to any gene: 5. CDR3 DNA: TGTGCCAGCAGCTTGGGAGCAGGGACAGGGGGCTACGAGCAGTACTTC. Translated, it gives CASSLGAGTGGYEQYF.

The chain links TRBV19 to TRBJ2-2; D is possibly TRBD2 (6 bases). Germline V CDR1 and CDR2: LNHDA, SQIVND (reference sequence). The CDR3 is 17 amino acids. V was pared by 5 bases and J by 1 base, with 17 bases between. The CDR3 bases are TGTGCCAGTAGTCTAAAACTAGCAGTTGGGAACACCGGGGAGCTGTTTTTT. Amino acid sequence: CASSLKLAVGNTGELFF.

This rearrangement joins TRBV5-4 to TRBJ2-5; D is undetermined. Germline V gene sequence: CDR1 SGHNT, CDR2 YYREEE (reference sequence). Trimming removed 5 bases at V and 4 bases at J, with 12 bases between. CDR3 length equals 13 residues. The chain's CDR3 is CASSSEPLETQYF. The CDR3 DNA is TGTGCCAGCAGTTCCGAGCCACTAGAGACCCAGTACTTC.

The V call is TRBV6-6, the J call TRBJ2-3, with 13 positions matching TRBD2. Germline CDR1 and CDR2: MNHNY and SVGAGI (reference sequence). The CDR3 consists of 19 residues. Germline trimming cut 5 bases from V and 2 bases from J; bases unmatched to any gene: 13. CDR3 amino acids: CASSPARRLAGGHTDTQYF. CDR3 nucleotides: TGTGCCAGCAGTCCTGCCCGCCGACTAGCGGGGGGCCACACAGATACGCAGTATTTT.

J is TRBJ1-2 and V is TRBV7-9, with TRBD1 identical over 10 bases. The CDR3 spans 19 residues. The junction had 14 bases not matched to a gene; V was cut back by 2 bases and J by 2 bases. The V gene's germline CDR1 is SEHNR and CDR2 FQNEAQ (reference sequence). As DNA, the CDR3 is TGTGCCAGCAGCTTAATCCCCGGTTCCGGGGACAGGGGCAACTATGGCTACACCTTC. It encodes CASSLIPGSGDRGNYGYTF.

This CDR3 is CASSYSTANYGYTF. CDR3 DNA sequence: TGTGCCAGCAGTTACTCCACAGCTAACTATGGCTACACCTTC. This chain connects TRBV6-5 to TRBJ1-2; D unclear. V was shortened by 0 bases and J by 0 bases, with 5 bases between the two germline ends. CDR1 is MNHEY and CDR2 is SVGAGI in the germline V gene. This CDR3 region has 14 residues.

The chain's CDR3 is CASSPPQGTNTGELFF. In nucleotides, the CDR3 is TGTGCCAGCAGTCCCCCACAGGGGACGAACACCGGGGAGCTGTTTTTT. This chain joins TRBV6-6 and TRBJ2-2, with TRBD1 matching 7 bases. V trimming: 5 bases; J trimming: 0 bases; junction bases outside the gene matches: 6. CDR3 length: 16 residues. Germline V gives CDR1 MNHNY, CDR2 SVGAGI (reference sequence).

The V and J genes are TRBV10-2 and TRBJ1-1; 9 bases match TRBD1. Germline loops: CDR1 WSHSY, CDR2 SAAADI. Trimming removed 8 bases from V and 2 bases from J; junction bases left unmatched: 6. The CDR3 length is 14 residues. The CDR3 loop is CASGMGQGNTEAFF. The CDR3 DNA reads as TGCGCCAGCGGCATGGGACAGGGAAACACTGAAGCTTTCTTT.

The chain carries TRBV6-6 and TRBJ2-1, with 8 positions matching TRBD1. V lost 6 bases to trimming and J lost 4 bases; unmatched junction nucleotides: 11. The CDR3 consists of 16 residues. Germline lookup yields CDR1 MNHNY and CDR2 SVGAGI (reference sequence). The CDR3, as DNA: TGTGCCAGCAGGGCTCGGACAGGGCCCATTTACAATGAGCAGTTCTTC. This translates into CASRARTGPIYNEQFF.

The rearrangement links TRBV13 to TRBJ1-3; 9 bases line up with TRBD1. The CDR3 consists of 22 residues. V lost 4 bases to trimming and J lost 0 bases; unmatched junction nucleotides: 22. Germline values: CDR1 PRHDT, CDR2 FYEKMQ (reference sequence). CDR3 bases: TGTGCCAGCAGCTCCCGACGGCCCGGGACAGGGAGGGTAGTTAGCTCTGGAAACACCATATATTTT. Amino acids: CASSSRRPGTGRVVSSGNTIYF.

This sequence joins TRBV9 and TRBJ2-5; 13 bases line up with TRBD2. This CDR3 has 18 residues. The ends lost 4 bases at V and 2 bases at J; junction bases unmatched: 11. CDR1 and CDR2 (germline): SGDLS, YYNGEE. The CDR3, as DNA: TGTGCCAGCAGCAGAGGTGGACTAGCGGGGGTGGGGCAAGAGACCCAGTACTTC. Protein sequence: CASSRGGLAGVGQETQYF.